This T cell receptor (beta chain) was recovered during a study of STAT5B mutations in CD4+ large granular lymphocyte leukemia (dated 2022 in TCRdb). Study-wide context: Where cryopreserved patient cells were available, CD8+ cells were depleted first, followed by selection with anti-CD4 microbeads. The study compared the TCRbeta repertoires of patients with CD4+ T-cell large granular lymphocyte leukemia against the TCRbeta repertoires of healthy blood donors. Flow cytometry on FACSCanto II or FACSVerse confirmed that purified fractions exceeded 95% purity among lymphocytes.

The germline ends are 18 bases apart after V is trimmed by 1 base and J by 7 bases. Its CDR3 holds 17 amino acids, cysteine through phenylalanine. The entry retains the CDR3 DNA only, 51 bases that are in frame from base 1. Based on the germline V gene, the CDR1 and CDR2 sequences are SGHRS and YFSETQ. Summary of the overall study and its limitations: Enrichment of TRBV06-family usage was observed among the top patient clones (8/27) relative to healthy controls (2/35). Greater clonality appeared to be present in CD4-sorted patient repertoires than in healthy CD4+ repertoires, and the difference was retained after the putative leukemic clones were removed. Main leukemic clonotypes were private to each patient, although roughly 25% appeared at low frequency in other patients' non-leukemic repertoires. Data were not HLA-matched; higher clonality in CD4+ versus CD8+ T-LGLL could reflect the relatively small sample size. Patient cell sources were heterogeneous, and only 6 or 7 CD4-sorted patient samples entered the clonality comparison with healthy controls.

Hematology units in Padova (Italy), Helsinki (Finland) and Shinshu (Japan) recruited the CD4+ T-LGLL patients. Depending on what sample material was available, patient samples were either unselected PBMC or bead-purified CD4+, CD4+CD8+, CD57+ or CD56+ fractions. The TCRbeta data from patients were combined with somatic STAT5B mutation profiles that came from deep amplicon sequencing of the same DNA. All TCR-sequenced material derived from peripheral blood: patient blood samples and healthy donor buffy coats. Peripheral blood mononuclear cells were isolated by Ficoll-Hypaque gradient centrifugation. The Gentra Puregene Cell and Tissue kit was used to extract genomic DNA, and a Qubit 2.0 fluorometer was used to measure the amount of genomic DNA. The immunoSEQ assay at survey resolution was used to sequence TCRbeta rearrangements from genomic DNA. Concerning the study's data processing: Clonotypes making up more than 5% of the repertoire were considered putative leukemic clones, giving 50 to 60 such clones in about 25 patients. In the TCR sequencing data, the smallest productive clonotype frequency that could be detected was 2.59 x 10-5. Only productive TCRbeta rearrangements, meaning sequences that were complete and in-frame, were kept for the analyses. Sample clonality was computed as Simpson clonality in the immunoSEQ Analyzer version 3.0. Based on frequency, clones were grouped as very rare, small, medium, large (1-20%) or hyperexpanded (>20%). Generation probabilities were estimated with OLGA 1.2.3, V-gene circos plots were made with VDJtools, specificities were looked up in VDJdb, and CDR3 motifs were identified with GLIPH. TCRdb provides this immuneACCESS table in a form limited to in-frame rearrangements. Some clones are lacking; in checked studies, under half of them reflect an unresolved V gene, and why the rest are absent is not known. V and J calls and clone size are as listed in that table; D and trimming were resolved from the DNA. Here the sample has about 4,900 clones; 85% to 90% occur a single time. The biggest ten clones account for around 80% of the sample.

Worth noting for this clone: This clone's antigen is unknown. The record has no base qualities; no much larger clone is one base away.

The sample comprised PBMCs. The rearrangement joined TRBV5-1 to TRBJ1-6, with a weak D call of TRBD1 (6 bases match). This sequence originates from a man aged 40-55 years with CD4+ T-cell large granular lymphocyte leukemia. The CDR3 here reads CASSLWSDTGNNSPLHF. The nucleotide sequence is TGCGCCAGCAGCTTGTGGTCCGATACAGGGAACAATTCACCCCTCCACTTT.